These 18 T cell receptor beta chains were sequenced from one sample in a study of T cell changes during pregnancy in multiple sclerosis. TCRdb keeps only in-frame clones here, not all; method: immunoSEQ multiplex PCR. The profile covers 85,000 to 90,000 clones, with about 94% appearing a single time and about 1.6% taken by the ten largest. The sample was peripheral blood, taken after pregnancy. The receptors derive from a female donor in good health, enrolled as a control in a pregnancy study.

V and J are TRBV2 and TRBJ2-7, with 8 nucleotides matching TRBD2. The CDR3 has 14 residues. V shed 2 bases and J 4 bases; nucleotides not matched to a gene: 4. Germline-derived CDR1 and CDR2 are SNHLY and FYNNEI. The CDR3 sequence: CASSERGGSYEQYF. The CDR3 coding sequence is TGTGCCAGCAGTGAACGCGGGGGGTCATACGAGCAGTACTTC.

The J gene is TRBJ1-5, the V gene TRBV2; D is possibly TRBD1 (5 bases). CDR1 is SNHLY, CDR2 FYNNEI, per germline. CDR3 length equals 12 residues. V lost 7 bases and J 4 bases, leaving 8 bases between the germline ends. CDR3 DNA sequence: TGTGCCAGCAAAGGGGCAAATCAGCCCCAGCATTTT. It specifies CASKGANQPQHF.

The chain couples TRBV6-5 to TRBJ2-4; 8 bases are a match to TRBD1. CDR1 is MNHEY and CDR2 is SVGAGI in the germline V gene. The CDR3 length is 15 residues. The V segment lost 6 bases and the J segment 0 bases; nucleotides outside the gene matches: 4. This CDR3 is CASRGTGLAKNIQYF. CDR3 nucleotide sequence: TGTGCCAGCAGGGGGACAGGATTAGCCAAAAACATTCAGTACTTC.

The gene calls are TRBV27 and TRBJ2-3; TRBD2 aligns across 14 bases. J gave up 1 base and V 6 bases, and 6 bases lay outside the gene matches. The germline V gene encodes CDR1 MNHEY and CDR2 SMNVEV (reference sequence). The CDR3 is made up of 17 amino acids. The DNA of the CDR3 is TGTGCCAGCAGGGGACTAGCGGGAGTGGAGGGCACAGATACGCAGTATTTT. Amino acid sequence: CASRGLAGVEGTDTQYF.

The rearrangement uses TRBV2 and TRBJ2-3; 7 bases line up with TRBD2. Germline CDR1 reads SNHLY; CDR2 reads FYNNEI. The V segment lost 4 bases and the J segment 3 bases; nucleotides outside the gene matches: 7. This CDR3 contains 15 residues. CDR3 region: CASSVGRGWTDTQYF. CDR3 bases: TGTGCCAGCAGTGTGGGGAGGGGATGGACAGATACGCAGTATTTT.

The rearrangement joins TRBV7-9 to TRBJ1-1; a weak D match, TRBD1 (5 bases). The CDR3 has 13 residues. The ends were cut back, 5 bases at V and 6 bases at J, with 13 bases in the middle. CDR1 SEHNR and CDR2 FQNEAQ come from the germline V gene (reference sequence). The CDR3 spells CASSALRGAEAFF. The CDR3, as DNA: TGTGCCAGCAGCGCCCTCCGGGGGGCTGAAGCTTTCTTT. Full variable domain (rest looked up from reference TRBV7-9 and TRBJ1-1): DTGVSQNPRHKITKRGQNVTFRCDPISEHNRLYWYRQTLGQGPEFLTYFQNEAQLEKSRLLSDRFSAERPKGSFSTLEIQRTEQGDSAMYLCASSALRGAEAFFGQGTRLTVV.

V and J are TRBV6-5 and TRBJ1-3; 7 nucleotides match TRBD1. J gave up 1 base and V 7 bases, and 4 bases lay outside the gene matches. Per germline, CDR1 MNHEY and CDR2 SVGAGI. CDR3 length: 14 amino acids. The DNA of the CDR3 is TGTGCCAGCACCAAGGGGGCTTCTGGAAACACCATATATTTT. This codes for CASTKGASGNTIYF.

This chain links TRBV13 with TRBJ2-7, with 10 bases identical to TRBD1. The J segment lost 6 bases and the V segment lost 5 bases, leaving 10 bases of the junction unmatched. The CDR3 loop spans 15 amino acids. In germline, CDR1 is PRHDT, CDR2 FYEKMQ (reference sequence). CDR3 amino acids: CASSMRDRGFREQYF. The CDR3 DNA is TGTGCCAGCAGCATGAGGGACAGGGGATTTCGCGAGCAGTACTTC.

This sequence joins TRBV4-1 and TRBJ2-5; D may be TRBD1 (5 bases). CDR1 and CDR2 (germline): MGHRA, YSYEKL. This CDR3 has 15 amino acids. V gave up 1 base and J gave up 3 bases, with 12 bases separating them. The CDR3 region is CASSQVGAQEETQYF. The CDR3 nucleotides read TGCGCCAGCAGCCAAGTAGGGGCGCAAGAAGAGACCCAGTACTTC.

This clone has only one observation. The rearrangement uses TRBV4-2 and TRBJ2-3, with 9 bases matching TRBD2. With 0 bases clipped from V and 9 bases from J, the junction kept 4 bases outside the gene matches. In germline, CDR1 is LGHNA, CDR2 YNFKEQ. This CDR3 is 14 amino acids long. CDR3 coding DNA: TGTGCCAGCAGCCAAGATAATAGCGGGAGAACGCAGTATTTT. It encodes CASSQDNSGRTQYF.

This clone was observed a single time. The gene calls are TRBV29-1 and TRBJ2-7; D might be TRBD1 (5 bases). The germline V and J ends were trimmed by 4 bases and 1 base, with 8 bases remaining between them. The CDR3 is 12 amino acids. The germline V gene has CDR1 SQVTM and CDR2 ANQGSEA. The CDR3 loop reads CSVGKGSYEQYF. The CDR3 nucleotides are TGCAGCGTTGGAAAGGGGTCCTACGAGCAGTACTTC.

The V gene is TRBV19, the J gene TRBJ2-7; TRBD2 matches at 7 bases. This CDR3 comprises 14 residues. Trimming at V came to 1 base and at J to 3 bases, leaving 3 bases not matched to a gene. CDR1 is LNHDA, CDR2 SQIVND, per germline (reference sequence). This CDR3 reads CASSIGGGDYEQYF. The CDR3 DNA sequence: TGTGCCAGTAGTATAGGGGGAGGGGACTACGAGCAGTACTTC.

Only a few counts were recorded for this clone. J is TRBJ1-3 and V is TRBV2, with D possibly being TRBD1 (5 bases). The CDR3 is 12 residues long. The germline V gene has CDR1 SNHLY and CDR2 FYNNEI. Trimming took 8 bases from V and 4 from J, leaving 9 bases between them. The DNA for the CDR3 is TGTGCCAGCGTGACAGACGGAAACACCATATATTTT. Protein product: CASVTDGNTIYF.

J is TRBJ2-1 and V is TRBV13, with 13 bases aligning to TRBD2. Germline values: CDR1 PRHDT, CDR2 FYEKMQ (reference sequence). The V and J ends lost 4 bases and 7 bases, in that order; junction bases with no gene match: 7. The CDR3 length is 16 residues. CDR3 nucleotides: TGTGCCAGCAGCTCTATAGGGACTAGCGGGGCGAATGAGCAGTTCTTC. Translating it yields CASSSIGTSGANEQFF. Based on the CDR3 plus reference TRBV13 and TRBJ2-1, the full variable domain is AAGVIQSPRHLIKEKRETATLKCYPIPRHDTVYWYQQGPGQDPQFLISFYEKMQSDKGSIPDRFSAQQFSDYHSELNMSSLELGDSALYFCASSSIGTSGANEQFFGPGTRLTVL.

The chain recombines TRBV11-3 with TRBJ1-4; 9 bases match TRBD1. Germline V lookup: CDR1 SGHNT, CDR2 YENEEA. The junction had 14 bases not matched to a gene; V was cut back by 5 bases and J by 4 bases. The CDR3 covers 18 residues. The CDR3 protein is CASSQGQLRTGDNEKLFF. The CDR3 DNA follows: TGTGCCAGCAGCCAGGGCCAACTCCGGACAGGGGATAATGAAAAACTGTTTTTT. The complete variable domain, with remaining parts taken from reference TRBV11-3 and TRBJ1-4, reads EAGVVQSPRYKIIEKKQPVAFWCNPISGHNTLYWYLQNLGQGPELLIRYENEEAVDDSQLPKDRFSAERLKGVDSTLKIQPAELGDSAVYLCASSQGQLRTGDNEKLFFGSGTQLSVL.

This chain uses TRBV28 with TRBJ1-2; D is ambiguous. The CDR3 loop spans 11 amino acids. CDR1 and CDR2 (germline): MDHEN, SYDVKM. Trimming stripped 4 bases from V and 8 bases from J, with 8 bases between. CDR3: CASSSSSGYTF. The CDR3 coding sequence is TGTGCCAGCAGTTCCTCGAGCGGCTACACCTTC.

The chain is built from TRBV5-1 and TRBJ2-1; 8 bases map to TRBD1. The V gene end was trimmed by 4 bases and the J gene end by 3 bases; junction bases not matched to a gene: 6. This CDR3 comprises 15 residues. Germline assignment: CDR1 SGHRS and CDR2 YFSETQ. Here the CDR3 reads CASSPQGANYNEQFF. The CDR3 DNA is TGCGCCAGCAGCCCTCAGGGGGCGAACTACAATGAGCAGTTCTTC. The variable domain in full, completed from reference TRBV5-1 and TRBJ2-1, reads KAGVTQTPRYLIKTRGQQVTLSCSPISGHRSVSWYQQTPGQGLQFLFEYFSETQRNKGNFPGRFSGRQFSNSRSEMNVSTLELGDSALYLCASSPQGANYNEQFFGPGTRLTVL.

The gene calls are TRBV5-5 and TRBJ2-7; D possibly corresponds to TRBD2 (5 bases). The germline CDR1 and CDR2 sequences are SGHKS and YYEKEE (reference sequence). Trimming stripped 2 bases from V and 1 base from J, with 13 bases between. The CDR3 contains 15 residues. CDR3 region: CASSLGLSTSYEQYF. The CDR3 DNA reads TGTGCCAGCAGCTTAGGACTCAGCACATCCTACGAGCAGTACTTC.